These 30 T cell receptor beta chains came from one sample sequenced in a study of blood T cell repertoires in COVID-19. The protocol was immunoSEQ multiplex PCR, while the TCRdb copy is restricted to in-frame clones and leaves out a portion. Of 200,000 to 250,000 clones listed, about 85% are singletons. Sequences were obtained from peripheral blood. The receptors come from a woman at least 80 years old with active or convalescent COVID-19.

This clone showed up just once. The chain employs TRBV2 and TRBJ2-6; D remains unclear. The CDR3 spans 14 residues. CDR1 SNHLY and CDR2 FYNNEI come from the germline V gene. The V end was cut by 5 bases, the J end by 4 bases, with 9 bases between. The CDR3: CASSLITGANVLTF. The DNA for the CDR3 is TGTGCCAGCAGTCTCATTACAGGGGCCAACGTCCTGACTTTC.

The chain recombines TRBV19 with TRBJ2-5, with 9 bases fitting TRBD2. The CDR3 runs to 13 residues. Looked up from germline, CDR1 is LNHDA and CDR2 is SQIVND (reference sequence). J lost 6 bases, V lost 10 bases, and 9 bases had no gene match. DNA of the CDR3: TGTGCCACCACAGGGGCGGGGGGGCAGACCCAGTACTTC. It specifies CATTGAGGQTQYF.

The chain has TRBV11-1 and TRBJ2-1, with 9 bases matching TRBD1. V trimming: 5 bases; J trimming: 8 bases; junction bases outside the gene matches: 10. The CDR3 totals 15 residues. Germline V lookup: CDR1 SGHAT, CDR2 FQDESV (reference sequence). The CDR3 coding sequence is TGTGCCAGCAGCCCCCGGGACAGGGTGAGTGATGAGCAGTTCTTC. Translating gives CASSPRDRVSDEQFF.

The chain combines TRBV29-1 with TRBJ1-1, with a weak D call TRBD1 (6 bases). V was trimmed by 8 bases and J by 4 bases, leaving 14 bases between them. The length of the CDR3 is 12 residues. The germline V gene encodes CDR1 SQVTM and CDR2 ANQGSEA. This chain's CDR3 is CSSGAGATEAFF. The CDR3, as DNA: TGCAGCTCAGGGGCAGGGGCCACTGAAGCTTTCTTT.

V is TRBV6-2 or TRBV6-3 and J is TRBJ1-1; D unclear. The germline V gene encodes CDR1 MNHEY and CDR2 SVGEGT. Between the trimmed V and J ends, which lost 0 bases and 2 bases, there was a span of 13 bases. The CDR3 is 16 amino acids. The CDR3 reads CASSYSRGRGNTEAFF. In DNA form, the CDR3 reads TGTGCCAGCAGTTACTCGAGAGGGCGCGGCAACACTGAAGCTTTCTTT.

This chain uses TRBV19 with TRBJ1-3; D is uncertain. V lost 1 base and J 7 bases, leaving 14 bases between the germline ends. Germline-derived CDR1 and CDR2 are LNHDA and SQIVND (reference sequence). The length of the CDR3 is 15 residues. The CDR3 loop reads CASSIGAVPGNTIYF. The CDR3 DNA is TGTGCCAGTAGTATAGGAGCGGTTCCGGGGAACACCATATATTTT. Full variable domain (rest looked up from reference TRBV19 and TRBJ1-3): DGGITQSPKYLFRKEGQNVTLSCEQNLNHDAMYWYRQDPGQGLRLIYYSQIVNDFQKGDIAEGYSVSREKKESFPLTVTSAQKNPTAFYLCASSIGAVPGNTIYFGEGSWLTVV.

This sequence joins TRBV30 and TRBJ1-2, with D possibly TRBD1 on 5 matching bases. There are 15 residues in the CDR3. CDR1 is GTSNPN, CDR2 SVGIG, per germline (reference sequence). The germline V and J ends were trimmed by 4 bases and 6 bases, with 21 bases remaining between them. CDR3 nucleotide sequence: TGTGCCTGGACGCCCGGGGGAGGGGCTATGGATGGCTACACCTTC. This sequence encodes CAWTPGGGAMDGYTF.

This clone was detected once. V is TRBV27 and J is TRBJ1-1, with D possibly TRBD1 on 6 matching bases. Germline V gene data show CDR1 as MNHEY and CDR2 as SMNVEV (reference sequence). The CDR3 length is 18 residues. The V and J ends lost 4 bases and 11 bases respectively, with 32 bases between them. In nucleotides, the CDR3 is TGTGCCAGCAGTTGGGGGGGCTTAGGGCGGCCCGGGGGTTCTGGGGCTTTCTTT. Its protein product is CASSWGGLGRPGGSGAFF.

The chain uses TRBV4-3 and TRBJ2-1, with D uncertain. The CDR3 is 16 residues long. V lost 0 bases and J lost 0, with 9 bases in between. The germline gives CDR1 LGHNA, CDR2 YSLEER. The CDR3 loop reads CASSQEYLSSYNEQFF. The CDR3 nucleotides read TGCGCCAGCAGCCAAGAGTACCTGAGCTCCTACAATGAGCAGTTCTTC.

The chain links TRBV19 to TRBJ2-2; D is possibly TRBD1 (8 bases). V lost 6 bases to trimming and J lost 7 bases, with 15 bases between them. This CDR3 is built from 14 residues. In germline, CDR1 is LNHDA, CDR2 SQIVND (reference sequence). The CDR3: CASSQQGGVGELFF. In DNA form, the CDR3 reads TGTGCCAGTAGCCAACAGGGGGGGGTCGGGGAGCTGTTTTTT.

The chain links TRBV28 to TRBJ1-2; D is ambiguous. Trimming cost V 5 bases and J 4 bases, with 14 bases left between them. Germline CDR1 and CDR2: MDHEN and SYDVKM. The CDR3 contains 14 residues. CDR3 nucleotide sequence: TGTGCCAGCAGTCCTTTTGGGCAGATCTATGGCTACACCTTC. It specifies CASSPFGQIYGYTF.

This clone was counted only a few times. CDR3: CASTAPRERIGYTF. DNA of the CDR3: TGTGCCAGCACAGCCCCCAGGGAAAGAATTGGCTACACCTTC. The J gene is TRBJ1-2, the V gene TRBV5-8; D is perhaps TRBD1 (5 bases). The germline V gene has CDR1 SGHTS and CDR2 YDEGEE. The CDR3 has 14 amino acids. Trimming stripped 6 bases from V and 7 bases from J, with 19 bases between.

The chain joins TRBV19 to TRBJ2-7; D gene ambiguous. V was shortened by 3 bases and J by 1 base, with 13 bases between the two germline ends. CDR3 length: 15 residues. CDR1 LNHDA and CDR2 SQIVND come from the germline V gene (reference sequence). CDR3 region: CASSIYSTASYEQYF. In nucleotides, the CDR3 is TGTGCCAGTAGTATTTACTCAACAGCATCCTACGAGCAGTACTTC.

This chain connects TRBV16 to TRBJ1-6, with unresolved D. The length of the CDR3 is 22 residues. The germline V and J ends were trimmed by 4 bases and 0 bases, with 28 bases remaining between them. Germline V gene data show CDR1 as KGHSY and CDR2 as FQNENV. This CDR3 is CASSRSFEPGSAGSSYNSPLHF. For the CDR3, the DNA is TGTGCCAGCAGCCGAAGTTTTGAACCGGGATCTGCGGGGAGCTCCTATAATTCACCCCTCCACTTT.

In its sample, this clone was seen a few times. The chain links TRBV6-2 or TRBV6-3 to TRBJ1-5, with a tentative D call TRBD1 (6 bases). The CDR3 consists of 14 residues. V dropped 2 bases and J dropped 5 bases, with 10 bases sitting between them. The germline CDR1 and CDR2 sequences are MNHEY and SVGEGT. CDR3 in amino acids: CASSYLTGYQPQHF. DNA of the CDR3: TGTGCCAGCAGTTACCTGACAGGTTATCAGCCCCAGCATTTT.

CDR3 protein: CSVKGTGNSEQYF. The CDR3 region has the DNA TGCAGCGTTAAGGGGACAGGGAACTCCGAGCAGTACTTC. V gene TRBV29-1 combines with J gene TRBJ2-7, with TRBD1 matching 9 bases. Per the germline V gene, CDR1 is SQVTM and CDR2 is ANQGSEA. V dropped 5 bases and J dropped 6; count of bases not matched to a gene: 8. This CDR3 region has 13 residues.

The rearrangement links TRBV5-1 to TRBJ2-2; D possibly corresponds to TRBD1 (5 bases). The germline V gene encodes CDR1 SGHRS and CDR2 YFSETQ. Trimming stripped 1 base from V and 4 bases from J, with 8 bases between. CDR3 size: 14 residues. CDR3 DNA: TGCGCCAGCAGCTTGACAGGTACCACCGGGGAGCTGTTTTTT. Its protein product is CASSLTGTTGELFF.

This clone was recorded once. The chain recombines TRBV7-6 with TRBJ2-5; 8 bases are a match to TRBD2. This CDR3 is built from 16 residues. Germline-derived CDR1 and CDR2 are SGHVS and FNYEAQ. The V segment lost 3 bases and the J segment 0 bases; nucleotides outside the gene matches: 6. CDR3 sequence reads: CASSFIAGLYQETQYF. The CDR3 DNA is TGTGCCAGCAGCTTTATAGCGGGGCTTTACCAAGAGACCCAGTACTTC.

The chain joins TRBV19 to TRBJ2-2; 15 positions agree with TRBD2. The germline V gene encodes CDR1 LNHDA and CDR2 SQIVND (reference sequence). The CDR3 spans 17 residues. With V trimmed by 7 bases and J by 2 bases, 5 bases remained unmatched. The CDR3 sequence: CASTGTSGRTNTGELFF. The CDR3 DNA sequence: TGTGCCAGTACCGGGACTAGCGGGAGGACCAACACCGGGGAGCTGTTTTTT.

This chain connects TRBV14 to TRBJ1-1; 8 bases are shared with TRBD1. CDR1 and CDR2 (germline): SGHDN, FVKESK. The length of the CDR3 is 15 residues. Losses at the gene ends were 4 bases for V and 1 base for J; bases not matched to a gene: 5. The chain's CDR3 is CASSLRQGSNTEAFF. CDR3 nucleotide sequence: TGTGCCAGCAGCCTCAGACAGGGGTCGAACACTGAAGCTTTCTTT.

This sequence joins TRBV6-1 and TRBJ1-6; maybe TRBD1 (5 bases). The CDR3 contains 15 residues. Germline-derived CDR1 and CDR2 are MNHNS and SASEGT. The V end was cut by 1 base, the J end by 7 bases, with 11 bases between. Written as DNA, the CDR3 is TGTGCCAGCAGTGAAGTTGAGACAGCGAATTCACCCCTCCACTTT. As protein: CASSEVETANSPLHF.

The J gene is TRBJ1-1, the V gene TRBV5-1; possibly TRBD1 for D (5 bases). Deletions cut 3 bases from V and 1 base from J, with 13 bases between. This CDR3 is 15 amino acids long. In germline, CDR1 is SGHRS, CDR2 YFSETQ. The CDR3 protein is CASSSPGVGNTEAFF. CDR3 DNA sequence: TGCGCCAGCAGCTCCCCGGGGGTAGGGAACACTGAAGCTTTCTTT.

The V call is TRBV6-1, the J call TRBJ1-1; D is unresolved. The germline V gene has CDR1 MNHNS and CDR2 SASEGT. V lost 1 base to trimming and J lost 7 bases, with 7 bases between them. The CDR3 spans 12 residues. The CDR3 region is CASSEGFGEAFF. The CDR3 nucleotides read TGTGCCAGCAGTGAAGGTTTCGGTGAAGCTTTCTTT.

This clone was seen once. V is TRBV27 and J is TRBJ2-6; D is perhaps TRBD1 (5 bases). CDR1 and CDR2 from the germline V gene are MNHEY and SMNVEV (reference sequence). The CDR3 sequence is 17 residues long. V was clipped by 3 bases and J by 0 bases, with 12 bases between them. The CDR3, as DNA: TGTGCCAGCAGTTTCGGGCAGGGTTACTCTGGGGCCAACGTCCTGACTTTC. Translation: CASSFGQGYSGANVLTF.

CDR3 DNA sequence: TGTGCCAGCAGTGATGGACAGCCTGGGACTAATGAAAAACTGTTTTTT. Translated: CASSDGQPGTNEKLFF. The J gene is TRBJ1-4, the V gene TRBV25-1; D is perhaps TRBD1 (6 bases). The CDR3 is 16 residues long. With 3 bases removed from V and 2 bases from J, the gap between germline ends came to 13 bases. Looked up from germline, CDR1 is MGHDK and CDR2 is SYGVNS.

The J gene is TRBJ2-7, the V gene TRBV5-6; 9 bases line up with TRBD1. Germline V gene data show CDR1 as SGHDT and CDR2 as YYEEEE. The CDR3 is 16 amino acids. The V gene end was trimmed by 3 bases and the J gene end by 3 bases; junction bases not matched to a gene: 10. CDR3 in amino acids: CASSYRPGQGLYEQYF. DNA for the CDR3: TGTGCCAGCAGCTATAGGCCCGGACAGGGGCTCTACGAGCAGTACTTC.

The gene calls are TRBV27 and TRBJ2-1, with no clear D. V was cut by 2 bases and J by 5 bases, with 10 bases left in between. CDR1 and CDR2 from the germline V gene are MNHEY and SMNVEV (reference sequence). The CDR3 is made up of 14 amino acids. The CDR3: CASSLLDRDNEQFF. CDR3 bases: TGTGCCAGCAGTTTACTCGACCGGGACAATGAGCAGTTCTTC.

The chain has TRBV3-1 (or the pseudogene TRBV3-2) and TRBJ2-7; 16 bases align to TRBD2. CDR1 LGHDT and CDR2 YNNKEL come from the germline V gene (reference sequence). The CDR3 is 18 residues long. V lost 6 bases and J lost 1; bases outside the gene matches: 9. CDR3 sequence: CASRPLGLAGGESYEQYF. The CDR3 bases are TGTGCCAGCAGACCACTGGGACTAGCGGGAGGGGAATCCTACGAGCAGTACTTC.

This chain links TRBV29-1 with TRBJ1-5; D might be TRBD1 (5 bases). The CDR3 is 15 residues long. The germline V gene has CDR1 SQVTM and CDR2 ANQGSEA. V was cut by 5 bases and J by 2 bases, with 16 bases left in between. CDR3 nucleotides: TGCAGCGTTACCCTTCAGGGTGTTGGCAATCAGCCCCAGCATTTT. It codes for CSVTLQGVGNQPQHF.

This clone was found once. V gene TRBV18 combines with J gene TRBJ1-1, with D possibly TRBD1 on 5 matching bases. The ends were cut back, 3 bases at V and 1 base at J, with 9 bases in the middle. CDR3 length: 14 amino acids. CDR1 KGHSH and CDR2 LQKENI come from the germline V gene. CDR3: CASSPKTANTEAFF. CDR3 coding DNA: TGTGCCAGCTCACCGAAGACAGCGAACACTGAAGCTTTCTTT.